A single sample is the source of the 14 T cell receptor beta chains below, sequenced in a study of blood T cells in healthy people across ages. Alongside a J-beta primer mix, a sample-barcoded 5' primer served in a second PCR lasting about 7 to 11 cycles. TCRdb called the 5' RACE reads again in MiXCR, with one record for every CDR3 protein. This table holds over 600,000 distinct CDR3 sequences, more than 20% found once. Sample: blood. The receptors here all came from a man between 70 and 80 years old in good health.

Concerning this clonotype: A junction boundary mismatches the germline segment, possibly from a read error. This chain links TRBV9 with TRBJ2-7; D remains ambiguous. In germline, CDR1 is SGDLS, CDR2 YYNGEE. The CDR3 loop spans 13 amino acids. The CDR3: CASSVTPRDKQNF. In DNA, the CDR3 is TGTGCCAGCAGCGTAACCCCACGTGATAAGCAGAACTTC. Filled out from reference TRBV9 and TRBJ2-7, the complete variable domain reads DSGVTQTPKHLITATGQRVTLRCSPRSGDLSVYWYQQSLDQGLQFLIQYYNGEERAKGNILERFSAQQFPDLHSELNLSSLELGDSALYFCASSVTPRDKQNFGPGTRLTVT.

The table lists this clonotype with a few counts. The chain is built from TRBV3-1 and TRBJ2-3; no firm D call. This CDR3 comprises 11 residues. Germline V CDR1 and CDR2: LGHDT, YNNKEL (reference sequence). V lost 4 bases, J lost 10 bases, and 9 bases lay in between. Here the CDR3 DNA reads TGTGCCAGCAGCCTTACCGGGCCGCAGTATTTT. It encodes CASSLTGPQYF.

Concerning this clonotype: At one end, the junction sequence differs from germline, possibly due to a read error. This sequence joins TRBV28 and TRBJ2-5; 15 nucleotides agree with TRBD2. The CDR3 extends over 17 amino acids. Germline CDR1 and CDR2: MDHEN and SYDVKM. DNA for the CDR3: TGTTCCAGCAGCTTGGGACTAGCGGGAGGCAACCAAGAGACCCAGTACTTC. As protein: CSSSLGLAGGNQETQYF.

V gene TRBV12-3 or TRBV12-4 combines with J gene TRBJ2-3, with D possibly TRBD1 on 5 matching bases. V was pared by 1 base and J by 3 bases, with 14 bases between. CDR3 length: 16 residues. Written as DNA, the CDR3 is TGTGCCAGCAGTTTAGGTAGCAGGGCGAGTACAGATACGCAGTATTTT. Translated, it gives CASSLGSRASTDTQYF.

This clonotype turned up a few times. J is TRBJ2-5 and V is TRBV9, with a possible D match to TRBD1 (6 bases). Between the trimmed V and J ends, which lost 5 bases and 2 bases, there was a span of 16 bases. The V gene's germline CDR1 is SGDLS and CDR2 YYNGEE. CDR3 length equals 15 residues. CDR3 protein: CASSAKRGGQETQYF. The DNA for the CDR3 is TGTGCCAGCAGTGCCAAACGAGGGGGACAAGAGACCCAGTACTTC.

The chain joins TRBV7-3 to TRBJ2-1; the match to TRBD2 covers 7 bases. The V gene's germline CDR1 is SGHTA and CDR2 FQGTGA. This CDR3 has 16 amino acids. With V trimmed by 2 bases and J by 5 bases, 9 bases remained unmatched. CDR3 in DNA: TGTGCCAGCAGCTTAGGTCCGGGACTACTTAACAATGAGCAGTTCTTC. This sequence encodes CASSLGPGLLNNEQFF.

The V call is TRBV9, the J call TRBJ1-4; weak D call: TRBD1 (5 bases). V lost 6 bases and J lost 6, with 12 bases in between. The CDR3 has 13 amino acids. Germline lookup yields CDR1 SGDLS and CDR2 YYNGEE. CDR3 in DNA: TGTGCCAGCAACCGGGGGTTCGATGAAAAACTGTTTTTT. It is translated as CASNRGFDEKLFF.

This clonotype was counted only a few times. This chain joins TRBV3-1 and TRBJ2-7, with D possibly being TRBD1 (6 bases). This CDR3 has 13 residues. Trimming stripped 3 bases from V and 2 bases from J, with 8 bases between. The germline CDR1 and CDR2 sequences are LGHDT and YNNKEL (reference sequence). DNA for the CDR3: TGTGCCAGCAGCCACGGGACAACCTACGAGCAGTACTTC. This sequence encodes CASSHGTTYEQYF.

This chain joins TRBV4-1 and TRBJ1-1; D is unresolved. Trimming removed 5 bases at V and 0 bases at J, with 13 bases between. This CDR3 is built from 15 residues. Germline V gene lookup returns CDR1 MGHRA and CDR2 YSYEKL. CDR3 sequence: CASSSPRNMNTEAFF. The CDR3 DNA reads TGCGCCAGCAGCTCTCCCAGGAACATGAACACTGAAGCTTTCTTT.

V gene TRBV7-2 combines with J gene TRBJ2-1; D remains ambiguous. Trimming cost V 2 bases and J 5 bases, with 10 bases left between them. This CDR3 spans 14 amino acids. Germline V gene sequence: CDR1 SGHTA, CDR2 FQGNSA. CDR3 amino acids: CASSLLGSNNEQFF. The CDR3 region has the DNA TGTGCCAGCAGCTTACTAGGATCTAACAATGAGCAGTTCTTC.

The chain couples TRBV4-2 to TRBJ1-4; D gene uncertain. Germline V gene data show CDR1 as LGHNA and CDR2 as YNFKEQ. The V end lost 1 base, the J end lost 7 bases, and 7 bases lay between the germline ends. The CDR3 consists of 13 residues. In nucleotides, the CDR3 is TGTGCCAGCAGCCAAGCCCCGGGTGAAAAACTGTTTTTT. Translation: CASSQAPGEKLFF.

This clonotype showed up just a few times. J is TRBJ2-5 and V is TRBV9, with a tentative D call TRBD2 (6 bases). Between the trimmed V and J ends, which lost 1 base and 2 bases, there was a span of 12 bases. Germline assignment: CDR1 SGDLS and CDR2 YYNGEE. CDR3 length: 15 amino acids. CDR3 residues: CASSVFGDSQETQYF. The CDR3 coding sequence is TGTGCCAGCAGCGTATTCGGGGACTCTCAAGAGACCCAGTACTTC.

This rearrangement joins TRBV20-1 to TRBJ1-3, with a possible D match to TRBD1 (6 bases). This CDR3 is built from 15 residues. Germline-derived CDR1 and CDR2 are DFQATT and SNEGSKA (reference sequence). The ends were cut back, 6 bases at V and 0 bases at J, with 15 bases in the middle. The CDR3 nucleotides read TGCAGTGCGCGGCGACAGGAATACTCTGGAAACACCATATATTTT. This translates into CSARRQEYSGNTIYF.

V and J are TRBV20-1 and TRBJ2-5, with unresolved D. Germline lookup yields CDR1 DFQATT and CDR2 SNEGSKA (reference sequence). The length of the CDR3 is 14 residues. Trimming took 5 bases from V and 4 from J, leaving 17 bases between them. CDR3 coding DNA: TGCAGTGCTCCCCGCGATAGTTTGGGAGAGACCCAGTACTTC. Its translation: CSAPRDSLGETQYF.